These T cell receptor beta chains were read from a single sample in a study of shared clonotypes between healthy human individuals. Clones were read by immunoSEQ multiplex PCR, and TCRdb kept only the in-frame ones, dropping some. This sample carries 600,000 or so clones, approximately 95% of them seen once, and the ten largest clones take around 0.11%. The sequencing input was naive CD8+ T cells sorted from blood. Receptors were obtained from a woman aged 25-40 years in good health. Each CDR3 is given with its conserved first and last residue. Each record gives: clone size, V gene, J gene, D gene, CDR3 protein, CDR3 DNA. The D gene is left open where the match is weak. Clone size is not always given. Where it is, it says once, few, many or a class for expanded clones.

.	TRBV7-9	TRBJ2-7	.	CASSSDSIEQYF	TGTGCCAGCAGCTCGGACTCGATCGAGCAGTACTTC
.	TRBV7-8	TRBJ1-3	.	CASSPRLGMIRGNTIYF	TGTGCCAGCAGCCCAAGGCTGGGGATGATAAGGGGAAACACCATATATTTT
.	TRBV4-2	TRBJ1-1	.	CASSQVPNTEAFF	TGTGCCAGCAGCCAAGTACCTAACACTGAAGCTTTCTTT
.	TRBV6-5	TRBJ2-1	TRBD2	CASSSLAVTYNEQFF	TGTGCCAGCAGTTCCCTAGCGGTAACGTACAATGAGCAGTTCTTC
.	TRBV9	TRBJ2-7	TRBD1	CASSVAWTTGGDEQYF	TGTGCCAGCAGCGTAGCCTGGACGACAGGGGGCGACGAGCAGTACTTC
.	TRBV28	TRBJ2-3	TRBD2	CASRPIAGARSTDTQYF	TGTGCCAGCAGACCCATAGCGGGAGCCCGCAGCACAGATACGCAGTATTTT
.	TRBV5-1	TRBJ2-1	.	CASRGAYNEQFF	TGCGCCAGCAGGGGCGCCTACAATGAGCAGTTCTTC
.	TRBV7-9	TRBJ2-7	.	CASSPSPHEQYF	TGTGCCAGCAGCCCCTCCCCCCACGAGCAGTACTTC
.	TRBV6-6	TRBJ2-7	TRBD1	CASSYGTQGEQYF	TGTGCCAGCAGTTACGGGACACAGGGGGAGCAGTACTTC
.	TRBV18	TRBJ2-1	TRBD1	CASSPQDRGPQSSYNEQFF	TGTGCCAGCTCACCACAGGACAGGGGGCCCCAGAGCTCCTACAATGAGCAGTTCTTC
.	TRBV9	TRBJ2-2	.	CASESGMNTGELFF	TGTGCCAGCGAGTCGGGAATGAACACCGGGGAGCTGTTTTTT
.	TRBV19	TRBJ1-1	.	CASSGSEAFF	TGTGCCAGTAGTGGCAGTGAAGCTTTCTTT
.	TRBV28	TRBJ1-5	.	CASSPGRQQPQHF	TGTGCCAGCAGTCCAGGACGGCAGCAGCCCCAGCATTTT
once	TRBV5-1	TRBJ2-7	TRBD2	CASSPTSGGYYEQYF	TGCGCCAGCAGCCCGACTAGCGGAGGGTACTACGAGCAGTACTTC
.	TRBV6-5	TRBJ2-3	TRBD2	CASSLWSGRSDTQYF	TGTGCCAGCAGTCTTTGGAGCGGGAGATCAGATACGCAGTATTTT
.	TRBV2	TRBJ2-3	TRBD2	CASSEAGLAGEVTQYF	TGTGCCAGCAGTGAAGCGGGTCTGGCGGGAGAGGTAACGCAGTATTTT
.	TRBV7-8	TRBJ1-5	.	CASMPHRAGHQPQHF	TGTGCCAGCATGCCCCACCGGGCCGGGCATCAGCCCCAGCATTTT